Listed here are 17 T cell receptor beta chains from one sample, sequenced in a study of beta chain features in type 1 diabetes listed by TCRdb under 2018. Library method: the immunoSEQ multiplex PCR assay. All of the isolated RNA was reverse transcribed with the High Capacity cDNA Reverse Transcription Kit, so expressed TCRB transcripts were sequenced. Here the immuneACCESS table is served through TCRdb, limited to in-frame sequences with V and J called. Missing clones are a known gap in these copies; in checked studies unresolved V genes cover under half, and the rest lacks a known reason. Recorded for this sample are roughly 150,000 clones; 7.5% to 10% of them occurred a single time. Of the sample, 2% to 3% falls within the top ten clones. Source material: central memory CD4+ T cells from blood. The receptor set was obtained from a woman between 18 and 30 years old in good health.

There are many counts of this clone. The V gene is TRBV28, the J gene TRBJ1-1; D unclear. CDR1 MDHEN and CDR2 SYDVKM come from the germline V gene. With 6 bases removed from V and 0 bases from J, the gap between germline ends came to 8 bases. This CDR3 region has 13 residues. The CDR3 protein is CASSPAMNTEAFF. The CDR3 region has the DNA TGTGCCAGCAGCCCAGCGATGAACACTGAAGCTTTCTTT.

CDR3 DNA: TGTGCCAGCAAGGCAGGGGAGACCCAGTACTTC. As protein: CASKAGETQYF. This chain uses TRBV6-1 with TRBJ2-5, with TRBD1 as a possible D gene (5 bases). Trimming left V 7 bases short and J 5 bases short, with 8 bases between. The V gene's germline CDR1 is MNHNS and CDR2 SASEGT. This CDR3 is 11 amino acids long.

The CDR3 coding sequence is TGTGCCAGCAGTGAAACTTCGAACAGGTACAATGAGCAGTTCTTC. It encodes CASSETSNRYNEQFF. The gene calls are TRBV6-1 and TRBJ2-1; a possible D gene is TRBD1 (5 bases). V lost 2 bases, J lost 4 bases, and 12 bases lay in between. Germline V CDR1 and CDR2: MNHNS, SASEGT. This CDR3 is built from 15 residues.

The chain has TRBV6-5 and TRBJ2-7; 10 positions match TRBD1. Germline CDR1 MNHEY, CDR2 SVGAGI. There are 12 residues in the CDR3. V shed 5 bases and J 5 bases; nucleotides not matched to a gene: 0. The CDR3 coding sequence is TGTGCCAGCAGTGGACAGGGGGACGAGCAGTACTTC. Its translation: CASSGQGDEQYF.

The chain uses TRBV30 and TRBJ2-4; D perhaps matches TRBD1 (5 bases). Germline V gene sequence: CDR1 GTSNPN, CDR2 SVGIG (reference sequence). The CDR3 covers 17 residues. The V and J ends lost 0 bases and 0 bases respectively, with 15 bases between them. CDR3 DNA sequence: TGTGCCTGGAGTGTACAAGGGGCGAGCTTAGCCAAAAACATTCAGTACTTC. It yields the protein CAWSVQGASLAKNIQYF. Full variable domain (outside the CDR3, taken from reference TRBV30 and TRBJ2-4): SQTIHQWPATLVQPVGSPLSLECTVEGTSNPNLYWYRQAAGRGLQLLFYSVGIGQISSEVPQNLSASRPQDRQFILSSKKLLLSDSGFYLCAWSVQGASLAKNIQYFGAGTRLSVL.

This clone has more than one count but fewer than ten. This chain uses TRBV25-1 with TRBJ2-1; 7 positions match TRBD1. The CDR3 consists of 16 residues. The ends lost 1 base at V and 5 bases at J; junction bases unmatched: 8. The germline V gene encodes CDR1 MGHDK and CDR2 SYGVNS. CDR3 residues: CASSESDRGLNNEQFF. In nucleotides, the CDR3 is TGTGCCAGCAGTGAATCGGATAGGGGGCTTAACAATGAGCAGTTCTTC. The full variable domain, rest sourced from reference TRBV25-1 and TRBJ2-1, is EADIYQTPRYLVIGTGKKITLECSQTMGHDKMYWYQQDPGMELHLIHYSYGVNSTEKGDLSSESTVSRIRTEHFPLTLESARPSHTSQYLCASSESDRGLNNEQFFGPGTRLTVL.

This chain connects TRBV29-1 to TRBJ2-3, with unresolved D. V dropped 4 bases and J dropped 4 bases, with 12 bases sitting between them. Germline V gene data show CDR1 as SQVTM and CDR2 as ANQGSEA. The CDR3 has 13 residues. Here the CDR3 DNA reads TGCAGCGTTGGGTGGCAGGTCGCAGATACGCAGTATTTT. It specifies CSVGWQVADTQYF.

This clone has only a few counts. The chain uses TRBV19 and TRBJ2-4; 8 positions match TRBD1. Trimming cost V 1 base and J 6 bases; bases outside gene matches: 2. The V gene's germline CDR1 is LNHDA and CDR2 SQIVND (reference sequence). The CDR3 is 14 amino acids. CDR3 protein: CASSIVGQGNIQYF. The DNA for the CDR3 is TGTGCCAGTAGTATAGTAGGACAGGGAAACATTCAGTACTTC.

This clone was counted between two and nine times. The V gene is TRBV11-2, the J gene TRBJ1-1, with TRBD1 as a possible D gene (6 bases). Trimming took off 7 bases at V and 5 bases at J, with 20 bases between the two ends. Germline V gene lookup returns CDR1 SGHAT and CDR2 FQNNGV. The length of the CDR3 is 15 residues. The CDR3 region has the DNA TGTGCCAGCACCCCCGGGAGGGGGTGGGTAACTGAAGCTTTCTTT. This encodes CASTPGRGWVTEAFF.

The rearrangement joins TRBV20-1 to TRBJ1-2; tentatively, D is TRBD1 (6 bases). V gave up 5 bases and J gave up 8 bases, with 12 bases separating them. The CDR3 is 11 residues long. The germline gives CDR1 DFQATT, CDR2 SNEGSKA (reference sequence). The CDR3 loop reads CSAGRGRGYTF. CDR3 bases: TGCAGTGCTGGCAGGGGAAGGGGCTACACCTTC.

This clone has only a few counts. The chain joins TRBV7-2 to TRBJ2-6, with D perhaps TRBD1 (5 bases). CDR1 and CDR2 from the germline V gene are SGHTA and FQGNSA. The CDR3 totals 16 residues. Trimming cost V 5 bases and J 0 bases, with 11 bases left between them. CDR3 nucleotides: TGTGCCAGCAGCGCCCGACAGTCCTCTGGGGCCAACGTCCTGACTTTC. This sequence encodes CASSARQSSGANVLTF. Full variable domain (missing parts from reference TRBV7-2 and TRBJ2-6): GAGVSQSPSNKVTEKGKDVELRCDPISGHTALYWYRQSLGQGLEFLIYFQGNSAPDKSGLPSDRFSAERTGGSVSTLTIQRTQQEDSAVYLCASSARQSSGANVLTFGAGSRLTVL.

V and J are TRBV2 and TRBJ2-7; D is unresolved. There are 14 residues in the CDR3. Trimming removed 0 bases from V and 4 bases from J, with 10 bases in between. Per the germline V gene, CDR1 is SNHLY and CDR2 is FYNNEI. The CDR3 DNA is TGTGCCAGCAGTGAAGCCAAGGCCGGGTACGAGCAGTACTTC. This sequence encodes CASSEAKAGYEQYF. The full variable domain, in which reference TRBV2 and TRBJ2-7 provide the parts outside the CDR3, is EPEVTQTPSHQVTQMGQEVILRCVPISNHLYFYWYRQILGQKVEFLVSFYNNEISEKSEIFDDQFSVERPDGSNFTLKIRSTKLEDSAMYFCASSEAKAGYEQYFGPGTRLTVT.

A note on this clone: Other DNA sequences in the same sample also yield this CDR3. The V call is TRBV30, the J call TRBJ1-2, with D perhaps TRBD1 (6 bases). The CDR3 runs 11 residues. Germline lookup yields CDR1 GTSNPN and CDR2 SVGIG (reference sequence). V dropped 0 bases and J dropped 7 bases, with 6 bases sitting between them. Written as DNA, the CDR3 is TGTGCCTGGAGTGTAGGGGGTGGCTACACCTTC. Its protein product is CAWSVGGGYTF.

This clone was counted between two and nine times. The chain uses TRBV5-6 and TRBJ2-1, with 9 bases matching TRBD2. Germline V gene sequence: CDR1 SGHDT, CDR2 YYEEEE. CDR3 length: 15 residues. Losses at the gene ends were 4 bases for V and 4 bases for J; bases not matched to a gene: 6. The CDR3 here is CASSRGLAQYNEQFF. The CDR3 nucleotides read TGTGCCAGCAGCCGCGGACTAGCGCAGTACAATGAGCAGTTCTTC. The whole variable domain, remainder taken from reference TRBV5-6 and TRBJ2-1, is DAGVTQSPTHLIKTRGQQVTLRCSPKSGHDTVSWYQQALGQGPQFIFQYYEEEERQRGNFPDRFSGHQFPNYSSELNVNALLLGDSALYLCASSRGLAQYNEQFFGPGTRLTVL.

In its sample, this clone was seen a few times. CDR3 residues: CASSWGTGENSPLHF. The CDR3 region has the DNA TGTGCCAGCAGCTGGGGGACAGGGGAGAATTCACCCCTCCACTTT. J is TRBJ1-6 and V is TRBV9, with 10 positions matching TRBD1. Unmatched junction bases numbered 5, after V lost 4 bases and J lost 7 bases. The V gene's germline CDR1 is SGDLS and CDR2 YYNGEE. The CDR3 contains 15 residues.

V gene TRBV29-1 combines with J gene TRBJ2-1; possible D gene TRBD2, 5 bases. With 4 bases removed from V and 9 bases from J, the gap between germline ends came to 19 bases. Looked up from germline, CDR1 is SQVTM and CDR2 is ANQGSEA. This CDR3 is built from 14 residues. CDR3 DNA: TGCAGCGTTGGGGAACTAGTAGTGGGCGGTGAGCAGTTCTTC. This sequence encodes CSVGELVVGGEQFF.

The chain recombines TRBV9 with TRBJ2-3; D is undetermined. The CDR3 spans 12 residues. The germline V gene has CDR1 SGDLS and CDR2 YYNGEE. The V end lost 5 bases, the J end lost 6 bases, and 10 bases lay between the germline ends. The CDR3 loop reads CASSFERDTQYF. The CDR3 DNA sequence: TGTGCCAGCAGTTTTGAGAGGGATACGCAGTATTTT.